Below are 32 T cell receptor beta chains sequenced from a single sample in a study of cytomegalovirus exposure and HLA in healthy donors. Primers included in the PCR were 60 Vbeta and 13 Jbeta primers. Here immunoSEQ multiplex PCR was the method, and the copy in TCRdb shows in-frame clones only, minus some. The sample carries under 200,000 clones, roughly 80% recorded once. What was sequenced was PBMCs. Source of these receptors: a female donor in good health and CMV-seronegative.

The chain has TRBV9 and TRBJ2-3; D is undetermined. This CDR3 has 13 residues. V lost 7 bases, J lost 2 bases, and 11 bases lay in between. Germline V gene lookup returns CDR1 SGDLS and CDR2 YYNGEE. CDR3 protein: CASRRPYTDTQYF. The CDR3 bases are TGTGCCAGCCGCCGCCCCTACACAGATACGCAGTATTTT. The full variable domain, with the rest looked up from reference TRBV9 and TRBJ2-3, is DSGVTQTPKHLITATGQRVTLRCSPRSGDLSVYWYQQSLDQGLQFLIQYYNGEERAKGNILERFSAQQFPDLHSELNLSSLELGDSALYFCASRRPYTDTQYFGPGTRLTVL.

The rearrangement joins TRBV28 to TRBJ1-5; D not resolved. The germline V and J ends were trimmed by 5 bases and 11 bases, with 13 bases remaining between them. Per the germline V gene, CDR1 is MDHEN and CDR2 is SYDVKM. The CDR3 covers 12 residues. The CDR3 loop is CASSPQVGSQHF. The DNA of the CDR3 is TGTGCCAGCAGTCCCCAGGTAGGATCCCAGCATTTT.

The chain couples TRBV18 to TRBJ1-2; D uncertain. Trimming took 3 bases from V and 1 from J, leaving 15 bases between them. This CDR3 spans 16 amino acids. The germline V gene encodes CDR1 KGHSH and CDR2 LQKENI. CDR3 nucleotide sequence: TGTGCCAGCTCACCGCAACTTGACACCGTTAACTATGGCTACACCTTC. As protein: CASSPQLDTVNYGYTF.

The V call is TRBV7-4, the J call TRBJ2-6; 7 nucleotides agree with TRBD1. The germline V gene has CDR1 SGHVT and CDR2 SQSDAQ. The V and J ends lost 6 bases and 0 bases, in that order; junction bases with no gene match: 8. The CDR3 is made up of 17 amino acids. CDR3 nucleotides: TGTGCCAGCAGGCTGGGGACAGCTTACTCTGGGGCCAACGTCCTGACTTTC. Its protein is CASRLGTAYSGANVLTF.

The chain uses TRBV10-3 and TRBJ2-3; 7 nucleotides match TRBD1. Germline CDR1 is ENHRY and CDR2 is SYGVKD. J lost 0 bases, V lost 7 bases, and 4 bases had no gene match. The CDR3 contains 14 residues. The CDR3 protein is CAITMTGSTDTQYF. The CDR3 coding sequence is TGTGCCATCACCATGACAGGGAGCACAGATACGCAGTATTTT.

This clone is a singleton in its sample. The genes are TRBV5-1 and TRBJ2-5; 8 nucleotides agree with TRBD2. Germline V gives CDR1 SGHRS, CDR2 YFSETQ. The CDR3 runs 15 residues. With 0 bases clipped from V and 2 bases from J, the junction kept 3 bases outside the gene matches. The CDR3 loop is CASSLELAVQETQYF. The CDR3 DNA reads TGCGCCAGCAGCTTGGAACTAGCGGTGCAAGAGACCCAGTACTTC. The full variable domain, in which reference TRBV5-1 and TRBJ2-5 provide the parts outside the CDR3, is KAGVTQTPRYLIKTRGQQVTLSCSPISGHRSVSWYQQTPGQGLQFLFEYFSETQRNKGNFPGRFSGRQFSNSRSEMNVSTLELGDSALYLCASSLELAVQETQYFGPGTRLLVL.

V gene TRBV4-1 combines with J gene TRBJ2-2, with a possible D match to TRBD1 (6 bases). V lost 3 bases and J lost 3, with 11 bases in between. The germline CDR1 and CDR2 sequences are MGHRA and YSYEKL. The CDR3 spans 15 residues. CDR3 protein: CASSHRRGYTGELFF. DNA for the CDR3: TGCGCCAGCAGCCATCGTAGGGGGTACACCGGGGAGCTGTTTTTT.

The V and J genes are TRBV9 and TRBJ1-2, with D unresolved. Trimming took off 6 bases at V and 8 bases at J, with 26 bases between the two ends. The CDR3 extends over 16 amino acids. The V gene's germline CDR1 is SGDLS and CDR2 YYNGEE. Here the CDR3 DNA reads TGTGCCAGCACCTTAGAGACGGGCCTCCCTACGGGAGGCTACACCTTC. Protein product: CASTLETGLPTGGYTF.

The CDR3, as DNA: TGCGCCAGCAGTGAGGGAGGGGGCTCAGATACGCAGTATTTT. Its translation is CASSEGGGSDTQYF. The rearrangement uses TRBV10-2 and TRBJ2-3, with D maybe TRBD1 (7 bases). The CDR3 is 14 amino acids. CDR1 WSHSY and CDR2 SAAADI come from the germline V gene. Trimming cost V 2 bases and J 4 bases, with 10 bases left between them.

The chain joins TRBV25-1 to TRBJ2-1, with D unresolved. CDR1 MGHDK and CDR2 SYGVNS come from the germline V gene. This CDR3 has 14 residues. Trimming took off 5 bases at V and 3 bases at J, with 11 bases between the two ends. CDR3 nucleotides: TGTGCCAGCAGTCCACGTGCGCGCTACAATGAGCAGTTCTTC. Its translation is CASSPRARYNEQFF.

CDR3 DNA: TGTGCCAGCAGCCCCCCGGGGGACGAGCAGTACTTC. Translating gives CASSPPGDEQYF. V is TRBV28 and J is TRBJ2-7, with D perhaps matching TRBD2 (6 bases). V lost 6 bases and J 5 bases, leaving 11 bases between the germline ends. The germline gives CDR1 MDHEN, CDR2 SYDVKM. The CDR3 totals 12 residues.

V is TRBV7-9 and J is TRBJ2-7; 8 nucleotides line up with TRBD1. The germline V gene encodes CDR1 SEHNR and CDR2 FQNEAQ (reference sequence). CDR3 length equals 16 residues. V lost 1 base and J lost 4; bases outside the gene matches: 9. CDR3 sequence: CASSLVIGQGGYEQYF. The CDR3 nucleotides are TGTGCCAGCAGCTTAGTGATCGGACAGGGAGGATACGAGCAGTACTTC. Filled out from reference TRBV7-9 and TRBJ2-7, the complete variable domain reads DTGVSQNPRHKITKRGQNVTFRCDPISEHNRLYWYRQTLGQGPEFLTYFQNEAQLEKSRLLSDRFSAERPKGSFSTLEIQRTEQGDSAMYLCASSLVIGQGGYEQYFGPGTRLTVT.

J is TRBJ1-4 and V is TRBV7-2; TRBD1 is a possible D gene (5 bases). With 0 bases removed from V and 3 bases from J, the gap between germline ends came to 8 bases. Germline V lookup: CDR1 SGHTA, CDR2 FQGNSA. The CDR3 consists of 15 residues. In DNA, the CDR3 is TGTGCCAGCAGCTTAGCCCCGGGGGCTAATGAAAAACTGTTTTTT. Amino acid sequence: CASSLAPGANEKLFF.

V is TRBV4-1 and J is TRBJ2-1; 10 bases fit TRBD1. V shed 1 base, J shed 8 bases, and the junction held 11 bases outside the gene matches. Per the germline V gene, CDR1 is MGHRA and CDR2 is YSYEKL. The CDR3 extends over 17 amino acids. In nucleotides, the CDR3 is TGCGCCAGCAGCCAAGTCTGGGGACAGGGGAGATTGGATGAGCAGTTCTTC. The encoded protein is CASSQVWGQGRLDEQFF.

The chain recombines TRBV7-6 with TRBJ1-3; 9 positions agree with TRBD1. The V and J ends lost 4 bases and 0 bases, in that order; junction bases with no gene match: 7. CDR1 is SGHVS and CDR2 is FNYEAQ in the germline V gene. The CDR3 is 17 residues long. The CDR3 here is CASSSRTGGLSGNTIYF. The CDR3 DNA reads as TGTGCCAGCAGCTCCCGAACAGGGGGCCTCTCTGGAAACACCATATATTTT.

The chain uses TRBV7-8 and TRBJ2-3; D uncertain. Germline CDR1 reads SGHVS; CDR2 reads FQNEAQ. V was cut by 5 bases and J by 6 bases, with 15 bases left in between. This CDR3 has 14 residues. The CDR3 reads CASSLWSSADTQYF. As DNA, the CDR3 is TGTGCCAGCAGCCTCTGGAGCTCCGCGGATACGCAGTATTTT.

The chain is built from TRBV2 and TRBJ2-3; D is perhaps TRBD2 (7 bases). This CDR3 spans 15 amino acids. Germline V gene lookup returns CDR1 SNHLY and CDR2 FYNNEI. Trimming removed 0 bases at V and 2 bases at J, with 9 bases between. The CDR3 nucleotides read TGTGCCAGCAGTGAAGCGGGGGGGGCCACAGATACGCAGTATTTT. Amino acid sequence: CASSEAGGATDTQYF.

This chain uses TRBV7-8 with TRBJ1-5; 8 bases agree with TRBD1. The CDR3 is 15 amino acids. Germline lookup yields CDR1 SGHVS and CDR2 FQNEAQ. Unmatched junction bases numbered 3, after V lost 1 base and J lost 4 bases. CDR3 residues: CASSLGQGANQPQHF. The CDR3 bases are TGTGCCAGCAGCTTAGGCCAGGGGGCGAATCAGCCCCAGCATTTT.

This clone showed up just once. This chain uses TRBV5-8 with TRBJ2-3, with D possibly TRBD1 on 6 matching bases. In germline, CDR1 is SGHTS, CDR2 YDEGEE. V lost 3 bases to trimming and J lost 5 bases, with 19 bases between them. The CDR3 runs 16 residues. CDR3: CASSSEQGLVIDTQYF. In nucleotides, the CDR3 is TGTGCCAGCAGCTCCGAACAGGGCCTTGTTATAGATACGCAGTATTTT.

This clone is a singleton in its sample. The rearrangement joins TRBV6-5 to TRBJ1-2, with a possible D match to TRBD1 (5 bases). V was pared by 6 bases and J by 5 bases, with 7 bases between. Per germline, CDR1 MNHEY and CDR2 SVGAGI. This CDR3 comprises 11 residues. As DNA, the CDR3 is TGTGCCAGCAGCGGGGGGTATGGCTACACCTTC. It encodes CASSGGYGYTF.

The chain recombines TRBV30 with TRBJ2-1; 8 bases match TRBD2. Germline lookup yields CDR1 GTSNPN and CDR2 SVGIG (reference sequence). This CDR3 has 14 amino acids. With V trimmed by 1 base and J by 8 bases, 7 bases remained unmatched. DNA of the CDR3: TGTGCCTGGAGTGGGGGCGGGAGGAGCCATGAGCAGTTCTTC. Its protein is CAWSGGGRSHEQFF.

In nucleotides, the CDR3 is TGTGCCAGCAGCCTCACGACTAGCGGGGTGGGTGAGCAGTTCTTC. This sequence encodes CASSLTTSGVGEQFF. This sequence joins TRBV7-8 and TRBJ2-1, with 11 bases matching TRBD2. The CDR3 contains 15 residues. The J segment lost 9 bases and the V segment lost 5 bases, leaving 9 bases of the junction unmatched. Germline loops: CDR1 SGHVS, CDR2 FQNEAQ. The variable domain in full, completed from reference TRBV7-8 and TRBJ2-1, reads GAGVSQSPRYKVAKRGQDVALRCDPISGHVSLFWYQQALGQGPEFLTYFQNEAQLDKSGLPSDRFFAERPEGSVSTLKIQRTQQEDSAVYLCASSLTTSGVGEQFFGPGTRLTVL.

The gene calls are TRBV29-1 and TRBJ2-3; 8 bases fit TRBD2. The CDR3 contains 17 residues. The V gene end was trimmed by 6 bases and the J gene end by 1 base; junction bases not matched to a gene: 15. Germline V gives CDR1 SQVTM, CDR2 ANQGSEA. CDR3: CSVSSTSTSGCTDTQYF. The CDR3 bases are TGCAGCGTGAGCTCCACGAGTACTAGCGGCTGCACAGATACGCAGTATTTT.

This clone was counted a few times. In the same sample, other DNA sequences code for this CDR3. The chain recombines TRBV7-9 with TRBJ2-1; 10 bases match TRBD2. CDR1 and CDR2 from the germline V gene are SEHNR and FQNEAQ (reference sequence). The CDR3 loop spans 15 amino acids. V was clipped by 5 bases and J by 2 bases; unmatched bases: 3. CDR3 residues: CASSPSGSTYNEQFF. The DNA of the CDR3 is TGTGCCAGCAGCCCTAGCGGGAGTACCTACAATGAGCAGTTCTTC.

The CDR3: CASSSFPVDSPLHF. DNA of the CDR3: TGTGCCAGCAGTTCCTTCCCGGTGGATTCACCCCTCCACTTT. The gene calls are TRBV6-6 and TRBJ1-6; D unresolved. Trimming removed 4 bases from V and 8 bases from J, with 12 bases in between. CDR3 length equals 14 residues. The V gene's germline CDR1 is MNHNY and CDR2 SVGAGI (reference sequence).

The chain uses TRBV19 and TRBJ1-1; D is undetermined. The V end lost 0 bases, the J end lost 1 base, and 15 bases lay between the germline ends. Germline-derived CDR1 and CDR2 are LNHDA and SQIVND (reference sequence). This CDR3 has 17 amino acids. The CDR3 DNA is TGTGCCAGTAGTATAGATCAGAAGGATGCGGGGAACACTGAAGCTTTCTTT. Amino acid sequence: CASSIDQKDAGNTEAFF. Combining the CDR3 with reference TRBV19 and TRBJ1-1 gives the whole variable domain DGGITQSPKYLFRKEGQNVTLSCEQNLNHDAMYWYRQDPGQGLRLIYYSQIVNDFQKGDIAEGYSVSREKKESFPLTVTSAQKNPTAFYLCASSIDQKDAGNTEAFFGQGTRLTVV.

A few counts support this clone. The V and J genes are TRBV28 and TRBJ1-5; D remains unclear. This CDR3 spans 12 amino acids. Trimming shortened V by 7 bases and J by 1 base, and 5 bases separated the two germline ends. In germline, CDR1 is MDHEN, CDR2 SYDVKM. For the CDR3, the DNA is TGTGCCAGCAAACAAAGCAATCAGCCCCAGCATTTT. Its protein product is CASKQSNQPQHF.

This clone is a singleton in its sample. This chain connects TRBV7-2 to TRBJ2-3; 14 bases line up with TRBD2. J was trimmed by 0 bases and V by 0 bases; bases with no gene match: 11. The CDR3 sequence is 21 residues long. Germline CDR1 and CDR2: SGHTA and FQGNSA. The CDR3 DNA sequence: TGTGCCAGCAGCTTAGCTTATGGACTAGCGGGAGGTAGGGAGAGCACAGATACGCAGTATTTT. Translating it yields CASSLAYGLAGGRESTDTQYF. The full variable domain, completed using reference TRBV7-2 and TRBJ2-3, is GAGVSQSPSNKVTEKGKDVELRCDPISGHTALYWYRQSLGQGLEFLIYFQGNSAPDKSGLPSDRFSAERTGGSVSTLTIQRTQQEDSAVYLCASSLAYGLAGGRESTDTQYFGPGTRLTVL.

The rearrangement joins TRBV21-1 to TRBJ2-4; whether TRBD1, the table's D call, matches the DNA was not checked. TRBV21-1 has pseudogene status. The CDR3 has 14 amino acids. CDR3 DNA sequence: TGTGCCAGCAGGACGACAGGGGTCGGGAACATTCAGTACTTC. Amino acids: CASRTTGVGNIQYF.

This sequence joins TRBV19 and TRBJ2-5; no clear D. CDR3 size: 15 residues. V lost 3 bases and J 2 bases, leaving 13 bases between the germline ends. The germline V gene has CDR1 LNHDA and CDR2 SQIVND (reference sequence). CDR3 sequence reads: CASSIRQDRQETQYF. As DNA, the CDR3 is TGTGCCAGTAGTATCCGACAAGACCGACAAGAGACCCAGTACTTC.

The V and J genes are TRBV27 and TRBJ2-5, with 7 bases fitting TRBD1. The better agreement between TRBJ2-7 and the DNA end casts doubt on the J call. Per germline, CDR1 MNHEY and CDR2 SMNVEV (reference sequence). The CDR3 runs to 13 residues. This chain's CDR3 is CASSGWDSYEQYF. Here the CDR3 DNA reads TGTGCCAGCAGTGGATGGGACAGCTACGAGCAGTACTTC.

V is TRBV30 and J is TRBJ1-4, with 8 positions matching TRBD1. The germline CDR1 and CDR2 sequences are GTSNPN and SVGIG (reference sequence). The CDR3 extends over 14 amino acids. V dropped 1 base and J dropped 8; count of bases not matched to a gene: 6. DNA of the CDR3: TGTGCCTGGAGTGGGTCAGGGACAGGCGAAAAACTGTTTTTT. Encoded protein: CAWSGSGTGEKLFF.